The T cell receptor beta chain under discussion was sequenced for a study of cytomegalovirus exposure and HLA in healthy donors. The method was immunoSEQ multiplex PCR; TCRdb's version includes in-frame clones alone and lacks a portion of them. This sample has over 200,000 clones; 87% occur once, and the top ten carry 2%. CDR1 and CDR2 from the germline V gene are SGHTA and FQGNSA. The CDR3 consists of 13 residues. Between the trimmed V and J ends, which lost 4 bases and 5 bases, there was a span of 9 bases. The sequencing sample was made of PBMCs. This rearrangement joins TRBV7-2 to TRBJ2-1, with D perhaps TRBD1 (6 bases). This TCR was recovered from a woman between 18 and 30 years old in good health and CMV-seropositive. The CDR3 reads CASSSNRDNEQFF. The CDR3 DNA follows: TGTGCCAGCAGCTCCAACAGGGACAATGAGCAGTTCTTC.